This TCR beta chain was recorded in a study of blood T cell repertoires in COVID-19. Some clones are missing from TCRdb's copy, which holds only in-frame ones; the method was immunoSEQ multiplex PCR. The sample has roughly 500,000 clones; around nine tenths are singletons. Germline V gene lookup returns CDR1 LNHDA and CDR2 SQIVND (reference sequence). This CDR3 comprises 15 residues. J gave up 4 bases and V 4 bases, and 8 bases lay outside the gene matches. The chain links TRBV19 to TRBJ2-3, with 7 bases lining up with TRBD1. This receptor was obtained from a woman aged 60-75 years who had recovered from COVID-19. The sequencing sample was made of PBMCs or T cells enriched from blood (not recorded which). CDR3 bases: TGTGCCAGTAGTAAAGTAGGGACAGCCTCAGATACGCAGTATTTT. Protein sequence: CASSKVGTASDTQYF.